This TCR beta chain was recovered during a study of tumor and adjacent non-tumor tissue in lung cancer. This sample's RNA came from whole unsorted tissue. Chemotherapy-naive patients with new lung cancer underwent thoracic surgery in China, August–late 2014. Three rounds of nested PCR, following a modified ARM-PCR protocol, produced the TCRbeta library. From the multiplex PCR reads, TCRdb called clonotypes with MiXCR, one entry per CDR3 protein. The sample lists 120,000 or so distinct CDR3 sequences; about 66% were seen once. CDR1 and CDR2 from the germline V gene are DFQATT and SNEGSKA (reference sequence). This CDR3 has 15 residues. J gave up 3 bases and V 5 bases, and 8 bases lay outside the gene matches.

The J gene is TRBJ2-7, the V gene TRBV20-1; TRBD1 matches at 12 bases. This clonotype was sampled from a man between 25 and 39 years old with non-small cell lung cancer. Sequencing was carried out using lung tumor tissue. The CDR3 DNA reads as TGCAGTGCTCGAGGGACAGGGGGCTTTGGCTACGAGCAGTACTTC. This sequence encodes CSARGTGGFGYEQYF.